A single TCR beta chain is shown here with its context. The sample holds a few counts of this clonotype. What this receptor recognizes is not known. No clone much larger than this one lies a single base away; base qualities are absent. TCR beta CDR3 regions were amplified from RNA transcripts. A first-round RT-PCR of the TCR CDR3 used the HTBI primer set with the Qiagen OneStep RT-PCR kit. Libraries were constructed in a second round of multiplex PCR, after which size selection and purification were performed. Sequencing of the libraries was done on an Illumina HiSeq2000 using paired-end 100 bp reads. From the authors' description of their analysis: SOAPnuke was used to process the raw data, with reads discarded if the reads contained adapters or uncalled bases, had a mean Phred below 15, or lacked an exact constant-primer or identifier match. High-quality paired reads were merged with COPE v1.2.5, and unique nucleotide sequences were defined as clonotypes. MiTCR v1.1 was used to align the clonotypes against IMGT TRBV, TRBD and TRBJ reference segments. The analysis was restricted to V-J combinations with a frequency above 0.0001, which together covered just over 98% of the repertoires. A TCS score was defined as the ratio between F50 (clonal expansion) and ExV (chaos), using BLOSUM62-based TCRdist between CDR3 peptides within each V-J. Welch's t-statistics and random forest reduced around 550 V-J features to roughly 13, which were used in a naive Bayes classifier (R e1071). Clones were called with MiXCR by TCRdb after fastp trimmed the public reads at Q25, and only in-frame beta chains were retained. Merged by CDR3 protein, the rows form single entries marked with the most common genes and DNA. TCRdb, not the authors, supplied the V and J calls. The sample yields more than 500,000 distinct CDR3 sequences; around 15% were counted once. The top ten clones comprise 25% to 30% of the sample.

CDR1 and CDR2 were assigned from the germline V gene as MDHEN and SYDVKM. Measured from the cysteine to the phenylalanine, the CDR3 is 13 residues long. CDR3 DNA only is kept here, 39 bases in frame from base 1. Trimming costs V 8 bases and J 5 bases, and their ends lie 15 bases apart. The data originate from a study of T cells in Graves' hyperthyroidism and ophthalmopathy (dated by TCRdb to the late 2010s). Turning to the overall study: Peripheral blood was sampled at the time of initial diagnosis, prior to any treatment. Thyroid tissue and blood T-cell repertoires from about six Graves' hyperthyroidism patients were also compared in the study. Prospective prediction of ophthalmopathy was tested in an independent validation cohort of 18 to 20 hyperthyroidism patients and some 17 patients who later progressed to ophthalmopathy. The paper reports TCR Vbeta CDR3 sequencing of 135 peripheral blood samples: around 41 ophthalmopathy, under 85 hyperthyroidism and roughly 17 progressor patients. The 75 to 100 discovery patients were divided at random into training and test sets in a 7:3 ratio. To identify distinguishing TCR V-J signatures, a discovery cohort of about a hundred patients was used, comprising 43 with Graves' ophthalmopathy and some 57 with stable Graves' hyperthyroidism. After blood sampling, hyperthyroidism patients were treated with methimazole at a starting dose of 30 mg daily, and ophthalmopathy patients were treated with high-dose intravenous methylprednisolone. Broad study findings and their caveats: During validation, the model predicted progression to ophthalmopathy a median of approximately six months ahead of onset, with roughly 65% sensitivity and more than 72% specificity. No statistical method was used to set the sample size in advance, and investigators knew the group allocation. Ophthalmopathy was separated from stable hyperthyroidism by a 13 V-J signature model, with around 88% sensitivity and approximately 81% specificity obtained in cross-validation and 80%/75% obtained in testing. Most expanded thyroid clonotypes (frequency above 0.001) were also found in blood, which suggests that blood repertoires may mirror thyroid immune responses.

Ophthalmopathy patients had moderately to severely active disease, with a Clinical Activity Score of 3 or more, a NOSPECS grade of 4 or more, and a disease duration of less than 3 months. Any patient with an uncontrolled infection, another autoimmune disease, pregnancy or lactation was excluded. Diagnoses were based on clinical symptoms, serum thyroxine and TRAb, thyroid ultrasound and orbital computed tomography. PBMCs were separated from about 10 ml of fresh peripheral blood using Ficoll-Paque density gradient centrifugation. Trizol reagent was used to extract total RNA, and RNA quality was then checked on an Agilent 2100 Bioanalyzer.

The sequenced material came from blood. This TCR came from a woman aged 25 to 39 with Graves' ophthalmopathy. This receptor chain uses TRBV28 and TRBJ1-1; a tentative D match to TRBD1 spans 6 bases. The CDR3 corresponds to CASLLPTGTEAFF. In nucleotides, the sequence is TGTGCCAGCCTACTACCTACAGGGACTGAAGCTTTCTTT.